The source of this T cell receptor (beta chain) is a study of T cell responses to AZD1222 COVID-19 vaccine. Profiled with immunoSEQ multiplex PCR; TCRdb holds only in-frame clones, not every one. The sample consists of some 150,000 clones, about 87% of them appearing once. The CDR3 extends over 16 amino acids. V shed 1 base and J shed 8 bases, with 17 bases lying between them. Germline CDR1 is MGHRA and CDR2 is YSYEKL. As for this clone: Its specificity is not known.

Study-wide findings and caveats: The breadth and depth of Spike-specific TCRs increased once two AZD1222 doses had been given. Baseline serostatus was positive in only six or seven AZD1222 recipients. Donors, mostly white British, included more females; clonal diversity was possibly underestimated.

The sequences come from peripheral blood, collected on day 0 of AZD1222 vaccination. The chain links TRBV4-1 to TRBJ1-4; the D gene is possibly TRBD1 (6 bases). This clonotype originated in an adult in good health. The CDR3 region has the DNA TGCGCCAGCAGCCAAGTCCACAGGGAGGGGGGCGAAAAACTGTTTTTT. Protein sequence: CASSQVHREGGEKLFF.